Each of the 26 T cell receptor beta chains below was sequenced from the same sample in a study of blood T cell repertoires in COVID-19. This table comes from immunoSEQ multiplex PCR, and its TCRdb copy is limited to in-frame clones, with some not included. The repertoire consists of around 290,000 clones, with about 89% occurring once and the leading ten covering about 2.7%. Specimen: PBMCs or T cells enriched from blood (not recorded which). The receptors stem from a woman in her late teens or twenties who had recovered from COVID-19.

V is TRBV10-3 and J is TRBJ2-7, with TRBD2 matching 9 bases. The CDR3 consists of 16 residues. With 0 bases clipped from V and 4 bases from J, the junction kept 7 bases outside the gene matches. The germline gives CDR1 ENHRY, CDR2 SYGVKD. For the CDR3, the DNA is TGTGCCATCAGTGAGTCGAAAAGCGGGAGGTGGTACGAGCAGTACTTC. It yields the protein CAISESKSGRWYEQYF.

This chain links TRBV12-3 or TRBV12-4 with TRBJ1-5; a possible D gene is TRBD1 (5 bases). V gave up 4 bases and J gave up 7 bases, with 11 bases separating them. This CDR3 region has 13 residues. In nucleotides, the CDR3 is TGTGCCAGCAGTTGGGGCGGGGACCAGCCCCAGCATTTT. Translated, it gives CASSWGGDQPQHF.

CDR3 loop: CSASLGVGTEYGYTF. The CDR3 coding sequence is TGCAGTGCTAGTTTGGGAGTTGGGACAGAGTATGGCTACACCTTC. This chain links TRBV20-1 with TRBJ1-2; 7 nucleotides agree with TRBD1. CDR3 size: 15 residues. Germline CDR1 DFQATT, CDR2 SNEGSKA (reference sequence). The junction had 12 bases not matched to a gene; V was cut back by 3 bases and J by 5 bases.

The chain is built from TRBV10-3 and TRBJ1-1, with D perhaps TRBD1 (5 bases). Between the trimmed V and J ends, which lost 5 bases and 3 bases, there was a span of 16 bases. Germline V lookup: CDR1 ENHRY, CDR2 SYGVKD. The length of the CDR3 is 15 residues. Here the CDR3 DNA reads TGTGCCATCAGTTCTGGGGAGGGGTCGGACACTGAAGCTTTCTTT. It translates to CAISSGEGSDTEAFF.

The genes are TRBV6-2 or TRBV6-3 and TRBJ2-3; 9 bases line up with TRBD2. The V and J ends lost 2 bases and 7 bases, in that order; junction bases with no gene match: 7. The CDR3 sequence is 15 residues long. The germline V gene has CDR1 MNHEY and CDR2 SVGEGT. CDR3 protein: CASSYDSGGTNTQYF. As DNA, the CDR3 is TGTGCCAGCAGTTACGATAGCGGGGGTACGAATACGCAGTATTTT.

V is TRBV3-1 (or the pseudogene TRBV3-2) and J is TRBJ2-1, with TRBD2 matching 13 bases. Germline CDR1 is LGHDT and CDR2 is YNNKEL (reference sequence). Trimming removed 0 bases from V and 6 bases from J; junction bases left unmatched: 2. The CDR3 consists of 16 residues. The CDR3 loop reads CASSQEWTSGSNEQFF. CDR3 nucleotides: TGTGCCAGCAGCCAAGAGTGGACTAGCGGGAGCAATGAGCAGTTCTTC.

The chain is built from TRBV2 and TRBJ2-7; possibly TRBD1 for D (5 bases). The CDR3 has 12 amino acids. Trimming cost V 5 bases and J 4 bases, with 9 bases left between them. CDR1 is SNHLY and CDR2 is FYNNEI in the germline V gene. The CDR3 spells CASSIQEYEQYF. The CDR3 DNA reads TGTGCCAGCAGTATACAGGAGTACGAGCAGTACTTC.

V and J are TRBV5-1 and TRBJ2-1, with TRBD2 identical over 10 bases. Germline V gene lookup returns CDR1 SGHRS and CDR2 YFSETQ. This CDR3 is built from 16 residues. Losses at the gene ends were 4 bases for V and 4 bases for J; bases not matched to a gene: 8. CDR3: CASSEITSGKYNEQFF. The CDR3, as DNA: TGCGCCAGCAGCGAAATTACTAGCGGGAAATACAATGAGCAGTTCTTC.

This clone was seen a few times. This CDR3 reads CASSQEGAENSPLHF. The DNA of the CDR3 is TGTGCCAGCAGCCAAGAGGGGGCAGAAAATTCACCCCTCCACTTT. The chain combines TRBV14 with TRBJ1-6; possible D gene TRBD1, 6 bases. The CDR3 length is 15 residues. Germline CDR1 is SGHDN and CDR2 is FVKESK. Trimming shortened V by 0 bases and J by 7 bases, and 10 bases separated the two germline ends.

This clone was counted only a few times. This chain connects TRBV7-9 to TRBJ1-5, with D possibly being TRBD1 (6 bases). Germline-derived CDR1 and CDR2 are SEHNR and FQNEAQ (reference sequence). CDR3 length: 13 amino acids. Trimming took 5 bases from V and 8 from J, leaving 13 bases between them. This chain's CDR3 is CASSQQGSEPQHF. CDR3 coding DNA: TGTGCCAGCAGCCAACAGGGTTCGGAGCCCCAGCATTTT.

This clone was seen once. V gene TRBV5-6 combines with J gene TRBJ2-7, with 9 bases lining up with TRBD2. The CDR3 extends over 17 amino acids. The germline V gene encodes CDR1 SGHDT and CDR2 YYEEEE. V shed 0 bases and J 0 bases; nucleotides not matched to a gene: 7. Written as DNA, the CDR3 is TGTGCCAGCAGCTTGGGGAGCGGGGGGTTCCTCTCCTACGAGCAGTACTTC. Translated, it gives CASSLGSGGFLSYEQYF.

This chain uses TRBV3-1 (or the pseudogene TRBV3-2) with TRBJ1-1; D call uncertain. Trimming removed 4 bases from V and 0 bases from J, with 12 bases in between. The CDR3 consists of 15 residues. Germline values: CDR1 LGHDT, CDR2 YNNKEL (reference sequence). The CDR3 protein is CASSRTEGVNTEAFF. The CDR3 DNA reads as TGTGCCAGCAGCCGTACCGAGGGAGTGAACACTGAAGCTTTCTTT.

About this clone itself: Other DNA sequences in the same sample also yield this CDR3. The chain links TRBV3-1 (or the pseudogene TRBV3-2) to TRBJ2-1; D is unresolved. The CDR3 spans 15 residues. In germline, CDR1 is LGHDT, CDR2 YNNKEL (reference sequence). V was pared by 1 base and J by 2 bases, with 9 bases between. In nucleotides, the CDR3 is TGTGCCAGCAGCCAAGGAGGCGCAGCCTACAATGAGCAGTTCTTC. Its translation is CASSQGGAAYNEQFF.

The chain combines TRBV21-1 with TRBJ1-4; the table's D call TRBD1 went unverified against the DNA. TRBV21-1 is noted as a pseudogene. CDR3 length: 16 amino acids. This CDR3 is CASSKAGGPTNEKLFF. Here the CDR3 DNA reads TGTGCCAGCAGCAAGGCAGGGGGGCCTACTAATGAAAAACTGTTTTTT.

V is TRBV7-3 and J is TRBJ1-1, with D unclear. CDR3 length equals 13 residues. Germline lookup yields CDR1 SGHTA and CDR2 FQGTGA. The germline V and J ends were trimmed by 10 bases and 4 bases, with 16 bases remaining between them. The CDR3 DNA reads TGTGCCACCCGCCGAGGGAGCGGCACTGAAGCTTTCTTT. Its protein product is CATRRGSGTEAFF.

The chain employs TRBV7-9 and TRBJ2-1, with a weak D call TRBD1 (6 bases). This CDR3 has 15 amino acids. The germline V and J ends were trimmed by 2 bases and 5 bases, with 13 bases remaining between them. Germline CDR1 is SEHNR and CDR2 is FQNEAQ (reference sequence). For the CDR3, the DNA is TGTGCCAGCAGCTTAATACAGGGAAGAGACAATGAGCAGTTCTTC. This gives the protein CASSLIQGRDNEQFF.

The chain links TRBV4-3 to TRBJ2-1, with 8 bases that match TRBD2. Germline CDR1 LGHNA, CDR2 YSLEER. Trimming took 4 bases from V and 9 from J; bases not matched to a gene: 20. The CDR3 consists of 18 residues. This CDR3 is CASSRWSAGGGLRGEQFF. In DNA, the CDR3 is TGCGCCAGCAGCCGGTGGTCTGCTGGCGGGGGGCTTAGGGGTGAGCAGTTCTTC.

The V call is TRBV29-1, the J call TRBJ1-1, with 9 bases aligning to TRBD1. V dropped 3 bases and J dropped 4; count of bases not matched to a gene: 3. The germline CDR1 and CDR2 sequences are SQVTM and ANQGSEA. This CDR3 comprises 13 residues. This chain's CDR3 is CSVDRQGGTEAFF. CDR3 DNA sequence: TGCAGCGTTGATCGACAGGGGGGCACTGAAGCTTTCTTT. The full variable domain, rest sourced from reference TRBV29-1 and TRBJ1-1, is SAVISQKPSRDICQRGTSLTIQCQVDSQVTMMFWYRQQPGQSLTLIATANQGSEATYESGFVIDKFPISRPNLTFSTLTVSNMSPEDSSIYLCSVDRQGGTEAFFGQGTRLTVV.

The chain employs TRBV6-5 and TRBJ1-2, with a possible D match to TRBD1 (5 bases). Trimming cost V 5 bases and J 1 base, with 14 bases left between them. Germline CDR1 is MNHEY and CDR2 is SVGAGI. The CDR3 totals 15 residues. CDR3 loop: CASSNNRRGNYGYTF. The CDR3 DNA sequence: TGTGCCAGCAGTAACAACCGGAGGGGTAACTATGGCTACACCTTC.

The chain uses TRBV7-9 and TRBJ1-6; D possibly corresponds to TRBD1 (5 bases). The CDR3 sequence is 16 residues long. Per the germline V gene, CDR1 is SEHNR and CDR2 is FQNEAQ (reference sequence). Trimming took off 5 bases at V and 9 bases at J, with 20 bases between the two ends. The DNA for the CDR3 is TGTGCCAGCAGCCCGGAAGGAGGGGTAACGAGTTCACCCCTCCACTTT. It translates to CASSPEGGVTSSPLHF.

The chain links TRBV7-2 to TRBJ1-2, with 7 nucleotides matching TRBD1. CDR3 size: 14 residues. Germline assignment: CDR1 SGHTA and CDR2 FQGNSA. V gave up 5 bases and J gave up 6 bases; unmatched junction bases: 9. DNA for the CDR3: TGTGCCAGCAGCCCAGGACAGGCCATCAATGGCTACACCTTC. Translation: CASSPGQAINGYTF.

The chain recombines TRBV19 with TRBJ1-2; D perhaps matches TRBD1 (6 bases). V dropped 10 bases and J dropped 5 bases, with 17 bases sitting between them. Looked up from germline, CDR1 is LNHDA and CDR2 is SQIVND (reference sequence). CDR3 length: 13 amino acids. DNA of the CDR3: TGTGCCACCTCCGGCAGGGGAAAGTATGGCTACACCTTC. Protein product: CATSGRGKYGYTF.

The chain joins TRBV6-1 to TRBJ2-2; D possibly corresponds to TRBD1 (6 bases). Between the trimmed V and J ends, which lost 0 bases and 4 bases, there was a span of 15 bases. CDR1 is MNHNS, CDR2 SASEGT, per germline. This CDR3 comprises 17 residues. Here the CDR3 reads CASSEAIWGLSTGELFF. The CDR3 DNA follows: TGTGCCAGCAGTGAAGCGATTTGGGGGCTGAGCACCGGGGAGCTGTTTTTT.

This clone was observed a handful of times. The chain joins TRBV13 to TRBJ1-3; unclear D gene. V shed 6 bases and J shed 4 bases, with 10 bases lying between them. The CDR3 consists of 13 residues. The V gene's germline CDR1 is PRHDT and CDR2 FYEKMQ (reference sequence). Written as DNA, the CDR3 is TGTGCCAGCAGTAGAGGATACGGAAACACCATATATTTT. It codes for CASSRGYGNTIYF.

The chain couples TRBV28 to TRBJ1-1; 9 bases line up with TRBD1. V shed 7 bases, J shed 1 base, and the junction held 7 bases outside the gene matches. Germline values: CDR1 MDHEN, CDR2 SYDVKM. The CDR3 is made up of 15 amino acids. The CDR3 nucleotides are TGTGCCAGCATTGAAGGACAGGGGAGGAACACTGAAGCTTTCTTT. Amino acids: CASIEGQGRNTEAFF.

This clone has just one count. V gene TRBV11-2 combines with J gene TRBJ2-2; the D is unclear. V was trimmed by 7 bases and J by 0 bases, leaving 15 bases between them. CDR1 is SGHAT and CDR2 is FQNNGV in the germline V gene. The CDR3 totals 16 residues. CDR3 region: CASTPRWSTNTGELFF. DNA of the CDR3: TGTGCCAGCACCCCTCGATGGAGTACGAACACCGGGGAGCTGTTTTTT.